This passage covers 20 T cell receptor beta chains from one sample sequenced in a study of cytomegalovirus exposure and HLA in healthy donors. Data came from immunoSEQ multiplex PCR; TCRdb stores just in-frame clones and leaves some out. The table shows about 160,000 clones, with 86% occurring only once. Input material: PBMCs. The receptors were sampled from a woman under 30 in good health and CMV-seronegative.

This clone appeared a single time. The chain has TRBV11-1 and TRBJ2-7; D is possibly TRBD2 (5 bases). The CDR3 length is 12 residues. Between the trimmed V and J ends, which lost 5 bases and 7 bases, there was a span of 12 bases. Germline CDR1 is SGHAT and CDR2 is FQDESV (reference sequence). The CDR3 spells CASSRRTGEQYF. CDR3 nucleotides: TGTGCCAGCAGCCGGCGGACGGGGGAGCAGTACTTC.

The rearrangement uses TRBV5-6 and TRBJ1-2, with TRBD1 matching 10 bases. V dropped 0 bases and J dropped 6; count of bases not matched to a gene: 11. CDR3 size: 17 residues. Germline assignment: CDR1 SGHDT and CDR2 YYEEEE. The CDR3 bases are TGTGCCAGCAGCTTGGCCTGGGGGGACAGGGGTGCTCATGGCTACACCTTC. Translated, it gives CASSLAWGDRGAHGYTF.

The chain employs TRBV7-9 and TRBJ2-3, with TRBD2 matching 7 bases. In germline, CDR1 is SEHNR, CDR2 FQNEAQ (reference sequence). The CDR3 sequence is 14 residues long. J was trimmed by 3 bases and V by 3 bases; bases with no gene match: 3. Here the CDR3 DNA reads TGTGCCAGCAGCTTCGCGGGGGTGACAGATACGCAGTATTTT. Protein: CASSFAGVTDTQYF.

This clone was seen only once. This chain connects TRBV4-3 to TRBJ2-7; D is ambiguous. Trimming took off 0 bases at V and 3 bases at J, with 12 bases between the two ends. CDR3 length: 15 amino acids. Looked up from germline, CDR1 is LGHNA and CDR2 is YSLEER. CDR3 residues: CASSQDHHNVYEQYF. Here the CDR3 DNA reads TGCGCCAGCAGCCAAGATCACCACAACGTCTACGAGCAGTACTTC.

The chain joins TRBV27 to TRBJ1-3, with no clear D. V lost 2 bases and J 4 bases, leaving 6 bases between the germline ends. Germline V lookup: CDR1 MNHEY, CDR2 SMNVEV (reference sequence). CDR3 size: 13 residues. The CDR3 region is CASSLREGNTIYF. The CDR3 bases are TGTGCCAGCAGTTTAAGGGAGGGAAACACCATATATTTT.

The V call is TRBV2, the J call TRBJ1-5, with 12 nucleotides matching TRBD1. Trimming cost V 11 bases and J 6 bases; bases outside gene matches: 11. CDR1 is SNHLY, CDR2 FYNNEI, per germline. The CDR3 sequence is 15 residues long. The CDR3, as DNA: TGTGCCTCCCAAAAGGGACAGGGGGCGAGTCAGCCCCAGCATTTT. Its translation is CASQKGQGASQPQHF.

This clone occurred a few times. The CDR3: CASSPWTGEEVHGYTF. Here the CDR3 DNA reads TGTGCCAGCAGCCCCTGGACAGGGGAAGAAGTGCATGGCTACACCTTC. The rearrangement joins TRBV7-9 to TRBJ1-2; 9 bases are a match to TRBD1. With V trimmed by 5 bases and J by 6 bases, 13 bases remained unmatched. CDR3 length: 16 residues. Germline V gives CDR1 SEHNR, CDR2 FQNEAQ (reference sequence).

This chain joins TRBV19 and TRBJ1-4; D is unclear. CDR3 length: 11 residues. Germline V lookup: CDR1 LNHDA, CDR2 SQIVND (reference sequence). V lost 6 bases, J lost 5 bases, and 4 bases lay in between. In DNA, the CDR3 is TGTGCCAGTAGGAGAAATGAAAAACTGTTTTTT. This sequence encodes CASRRNEKLFF.

This chain joins TRBV12-5 and TRBJ1-4; 7 nucleotides match TRBD1. Germline V gives CDR1 LGHNT, CDR2 FRNRAP. This CDR3 is built from 14 residues. V gave up 5 bases and J gave up 6 bases; unmatched junction bases: 6. The DNA for the CDR3 is TGTGCTAGTGGTATGGGACAGACTGATGAAAAACTGTTTTTT. It codes for CASGMGQTDEKLFF. The whole variable domain, remainder taken from reference TRBV12-5 and TRBJ1-4, is DARVTQTPRHKVTEMGQEVTMRCQPILGHNTVFWYRQTMMQGLELLAYFRNRAPLDDSGMPKDRFSAEMPDATLATLKIQPSEPRDSAVYFCASGMGQTDEKLFFGSGTQLSVL.

The chain uses TRBV2 and TRBJ2-7; unclear D gene. This CDR3 is built from 13 residues. The germline V gene encodes CDR1 SNHLY and CDR2 FYNNEI. V gave up 8 bases and J gave up 6 bases, with 17 bases separating them. The CDR3 reads CASLGDVVGEQYF. The DNA for the CDR3 is TGTGCCAGCCTAGGCGACGTGGTGGGCGAGCAGTACTTC.

The J gene is TRBJ2-3, the V gene TRBV6-6, with D uncertain. CDR1 is MNHNY, CDR2 SVGAGI, per germline (reference sequence). CDR3 size: 13 residues. V lost 4 bases, J lost 4 bases, and 9 bases lay in between. The CDR3 nucleotides read TGTGCCAGCAGTTCCCATGAGGCAGATACGCAGTATTTT. Its protein is CASSSHEADTQYF.

The V call is TRBV5-1, the J call TRBJ1-2; 9 nucleotides match TRBD1. Germline CDR1 reads SGHRS; CDR2 reads YFSETQ. This CDR3 has 15 residues. The junction had 4 bases not matched to a gene; V was cut back by 2 bases and J by 2 bases. The CDR3 loop reads CASSFGTGSNYGYTF. The CDR3 nucleotides read TGCGCCAGCAGCTTCGGGACAGGGTCCAACTATGGCTACACCTTC.

The table lists this clone with a few counts. This rearrangement joins TRBV5-4 to TRBJ1-2; 10 nucleotides agree with TRBD1. V gave up 2 bases and J gave up 6 bases; unmatched junction bases: 16. The CDR3 is 18 amino acids. The V gene's germline CDR1 is SGHNT and CDR2 YYREEE (reference sequence). The CDR3 reads CASSLRTGTGVTSNGYTF. CDR3 coding DNA: TGTGCCAGCAGCTTAAGAACCGGGACAGGGGTTACATCCAATGGCTACACCTTC.

The V call is TRBV4-2, the J call TRBJ2-1; TRBD2 might be the D (7 bases). Germline V gene lookup returns CDR1 LGHNA and CDR2 YNFKEQ. CDR3 size: 16 residues. The V gene lost 0 bases and the J gene lost 4 bases, with 13 bases spanning the gap. This CDR3 reads CASSQDGGGGYNEQFF. The CDR3 nucleotides read TGTGCCAGCAGCCAAGATGGGGGCGGGGGTTACAATGAGCAGTTCTTC.

The V gene is TRBV6-1, the J gene TRBJ1-2; TRBD1 agrees at 9 bases. The CDR3 covers 14 residues. Per the germline V gene, CDR1 is MNHNS and CDR2 is SASEGT. J lost 4 bases, V lost 8 bases, and 8 bases had no gene match. The CDR3 DNA reads as TGTGCCAGCGGGAGGACAGGGGAGGGCTATGGCTACACCTTC. Translated, it gives CASGRTGEGYGYTF.

This clone appeared once. This sequence joins TRBV4-3 and TRBJ2-2; 9 bases are a match to TRBD1. This CDR3 has 17 amino acids. Per germline, CDR1 LGHNA and CDR2 YSLEER. The trim removed 2 bases at V and 1 base at J, leaving 5 bases unmatched. The CDR3 nucleotides read TGCGCCAGCAGCCAATTGTCGGGACAGGGGAACACCGGGGAGCTGTTTTTT. Translation: CASSQLSGQGNTGELFF.

This chain connects TRBV14 to TRBJ2-1, with 11 bases fitting TRBD2. The germline V gene has CDR1 SGHDN and CDR2 FVKESK. The V segment lost 5 bases and the J segment 14 bases; nucleotides outside the gene matches: 8. The CDR3 spans 13 residues. CDR3 amino acids: CASSSLTSGEEFF. CDR3 sequence (DNA): TGTGCCAGCAGCTCGTTGACTAGCGGGGAGGAGTTCTTC.

This chain uses TRBV5-3 with TRBJ2-3, with TRBD1 matching over 8 bases. TRBV5-3 is flagged as an ORF with uncertain function. With 2 bases clipped from V and 2 bases from J, the junction kept 4 bases outside the gene matches. The CDR3 is 15 amino acids. For the CDR3, the DNA is TGTGCCAGAAGCTTCCGGACAGGGCCCACAGATACGCAGTATTTT. This translates into CARSFRTGPTDTQYF.

This chain joins TRBV11-2 and TRBJ1-3, with D hard to call. V lost 2 bases and J lost 5, with 7 bases in between. The CDR3 is 13 residues long. Germline values: CDR1 SGHAT, CDR2 FQNNGV. CDR3 sequence (DNA): TGTGCCAGCAGCTTAAGTTACAGAAACACCATATATTTT. Its translation is CASSLSYRNTIYF.

The chain employs TRBV7-9 and TRBJ2-3; 9 bases are shared with TRBD1. Germline CDR1 reads SEHNR; CDR2 reads FQNEAQ (reference sequence). The CDR3 loop spans 17 amino acids. After removal of 4 bases from V and 2 bases from J, the junction contained 10 bases not matched to a gene. CDR3: CASSSNLGQGFTDTQYF. The CDR3 DNA reads as TGTGCCAGCAGCTCCAACCTTGGACAGGGGTTCACAGATACGCAGTATTTT.